What follows is one T cell receptor (beta chain) and its context. Its antigen is not identified. This likely comes from a read error, as the CDR3 has no conserved phenylalanine or tryptophan at its end. The DNA is left out, because the CDR3 cannot be placed on it with certainty; the CDR3 is given as TCRdb lists it. This entry is derived from a study of neurological immune-mediated disorders. TCRdb re-analysed the 5' RACE reads in MiXCR, keeping a single row per CDR3 protein. The table has 25,000 to 30,000 distinct CDR3 sequences, 15% to 20% seen once. Findings of the study overall: Expansion of TCR clones was greatest in HTLV-1-associated myelopathy and smallest in multiple sclerosis, where it fell below that of healthy controls.

The length of the CDR3 is 14 amino acids, counting both ends. Germline V CDR1 and CDR2: SGHDT, YYEEEE. Regarding time point: technical triplicate 3. The T cells used for sorted libraries numbered roughly 1 million, either CD4+ or CD8+. The sequence came from a female donor with HTLV-1-associated myelopathy (HAM/TSP). The chain joins TRBV5-6 to TRBJ1-2; the D call TRBD1 from the table was never checked on the DNA. The sample comprised CD4+ T cells from blood. The CDR3 loop reads CASSWRTSGEGYTL.